This TCR beta chain appears in the sequencing data of a study of blood T cell repertoires in COVID-19. The germline V and J ends were trimmed by 4 bases and 4 bases, with 7 bases remaining between them. The CDR3 is 12 amino acids. CDR1 MNHEY and CDR2 SVGAGI come from the germline V gene. Using immunoSEQ multiplex PCR, the repertoire was profiled, and TCRdb retains in-frame clones only, with some absent. Of a few hundred thousand clones in the sample, 80% to 85% are singletons; the top ten hold about 5.4%. Sequencing was carried out using PBMCs or T cells enriched from blood (not recorded which). This chain joins TRBV6-5 and TRBJ1-2, with D possibly matching TRBD1 (5 bases). This clonotype was sampled from a woman in her forties or fifties who had recovered from COVID-19. The CDR3 region has the DNA TGTGCCAGCAGTTCGGACACCTATGGCTACACCTTC. It codes for CASSSDTYGYTF.